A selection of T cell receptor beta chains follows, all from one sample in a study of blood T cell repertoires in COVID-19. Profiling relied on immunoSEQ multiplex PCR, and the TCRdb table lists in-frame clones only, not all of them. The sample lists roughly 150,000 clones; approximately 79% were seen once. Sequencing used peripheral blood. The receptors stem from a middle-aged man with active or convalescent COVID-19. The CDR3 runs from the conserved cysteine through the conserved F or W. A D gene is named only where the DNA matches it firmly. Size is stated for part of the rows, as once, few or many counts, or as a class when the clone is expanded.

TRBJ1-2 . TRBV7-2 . CASSGEVGGAPYGYTF TGTGCCAGCAGCGGAGAGGTTGGGGGCGCCCCCTATGGCTACACCTTC
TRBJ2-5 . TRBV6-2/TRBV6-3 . CASSYPVTAIIQETQYF TGTGCCAGCAGTTATCCTGTGACAGCAATTATCCAAGAGACCCAGTACTTC
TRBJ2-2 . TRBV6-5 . CASNTGTSLTGELFF TGTGCCAGCAATACCGGGACATCGCTTACCGGGGAGCTGTTTTTT
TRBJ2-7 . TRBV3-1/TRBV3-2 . CASSPQDFSYEQYF TGTGCCAGCAGCCCTCAAGACTTCTCCTACGAGCAGTACTTC
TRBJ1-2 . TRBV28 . CASSFATLNSNYGYTF TGTGCCAGCAGTTTTGCGACTCTCAATTCAAACTATGGCTACACCTTC
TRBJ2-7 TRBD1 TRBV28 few CASSPGTGVAYEQYF TGTGCCAGCAGTCCGGGGACAGGAGTGGCCTACGAGCAGTACTTC
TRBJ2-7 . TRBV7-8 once CASSLRSRVYEQYF TGTGCCAGCAGCTTAAGGAGTCGGGTCTACGAGCAGTACTTC
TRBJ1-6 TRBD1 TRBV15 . CATSSGQAVSPLHF TGTGCCACCAGCAGCGGACAGGCAGTTTCACCCCTCCACTTT
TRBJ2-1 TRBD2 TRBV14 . CASSQVREQGNEQFF TGTGCCAGCAGCCAAGTGCGGGAGCAAGGCAATGAGCAGTTCTTC
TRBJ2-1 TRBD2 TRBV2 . CARGGTSGRREQFF TGTGCCAGGGGGGGGACTAGCGGGAGACGAGAGCAGTTCTTC
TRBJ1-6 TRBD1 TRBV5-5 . CASSQTGVNNSPLHF TGTGCCAGCAGCCAGACAGGGGTAAATAATTCACCCCTCCACTTT
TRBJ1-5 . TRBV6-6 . CASSPAPSYQPQHF TGTGCCAGCAGCCCTGCTCCCAGTTATCAGCCCCAGCATTTT
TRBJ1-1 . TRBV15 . CATSTHRGLEAFF TGTGCCACCAGCACCCATCGGGGATTAGAAGCTTTCTTT
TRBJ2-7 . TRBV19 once CASRGTPGGF TGTGCCAGTAGGGGGACTCCTGGGGGGTTC
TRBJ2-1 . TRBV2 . CASSSPGTAGYNEQFF TGTGCCAGCAGTTCCCCAGGGACAGCGGGCTACAATGAGCAGTTCTTC
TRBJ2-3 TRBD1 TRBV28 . CASVEDRATDTQYF TGTGCCAGCGTGGAGGACAGGGCAACAGATACGCAGTATTTT
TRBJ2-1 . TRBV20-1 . CSASAGLTNEQFF TGCAGTGCTAGTGCCGGACTAACTAATGAGCAGTTCTTC
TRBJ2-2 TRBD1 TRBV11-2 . CASSLQTGFNTGELFF TGTGCCAGCAGCCTCCAGACAGGGTTTAACACCGGGGAGCTGTTTTTT
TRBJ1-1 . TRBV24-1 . CATRQRGGNTEAFF TGTGCCACCAGGCAGAGGGGGGGAAACACTGAAGCTTTCTTT
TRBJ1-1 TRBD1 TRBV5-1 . CASSSTGKNTEAFF TGCGCCAGCAGCTCGACAGGGAAGAACACTGAAGCTTTCTTT
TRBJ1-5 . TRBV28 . CASSPRALAGQPQHF TGTGCCAGCAGTCCCCGAGCCCTAGCCGGGCAGCCCCAGCATTTT
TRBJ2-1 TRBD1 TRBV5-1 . CASSLAGQVSYNEQFF TGCGCCAGCAGCTTGGCCGGACAGGTATCTTACAATGAGCAGTTCTTC
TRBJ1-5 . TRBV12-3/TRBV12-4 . CASTPAQGKPQHF TGTGCCAGCACTCCGGCACAGGGTAAGCCCCAGCATTTT
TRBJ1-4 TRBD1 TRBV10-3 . CAIRPGTGDEKLFF TGTGCCATCAGGCCCGGGACAGGGGATGAAAAACTGTTTTTT
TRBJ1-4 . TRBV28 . CASSIPFGTKASEKLFF TGTGCCAGCAGTATCCCCTTTGGGACAAAGGCCTCTGAAAAACTGTTTTTT
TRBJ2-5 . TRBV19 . CASSPGGTSPETQYF TGTGCCAGTAGTCCAGGCGGTACTAGCCCAGAGACCCAGTACTTC
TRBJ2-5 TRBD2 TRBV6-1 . CASSDLSGRARETQYF TGTGCCAGCAGTGACCTTAGCGGGAGGGCTCGGGAGACCCAGTACTTC
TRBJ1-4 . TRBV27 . CASSLRQHNEKLFF TGTGCCAGCAGTTTGCGGCAGCATAATGAAAAACTGTTTTTT
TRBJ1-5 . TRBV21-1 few CASSKCQGPMDQPQHF TGTGCCAGCAGCAAATGCCAGGGGCCCATGGATCAGCCCCAGCATTTT
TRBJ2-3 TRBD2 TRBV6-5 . CASSLSGSWTDTQYF TGTGCCAGCAGCCTTAGCGGGAGTTGGACAGATACGCAGTATTTT
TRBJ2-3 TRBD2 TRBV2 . CASRTVSGLAYFTDTQYF TGTGCCAGCAGGACGGTTTCGGGACTAGCGTATTTCACAGATACGCAGTATTTT
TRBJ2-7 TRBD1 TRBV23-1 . CASSQRGTGTRPYEQYF TGCGCCAGCAGTCAACGGGGGACAGGGACTCGGCCTTACGAGCAGTACTTC
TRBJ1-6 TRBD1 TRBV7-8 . CASSLDRVSSLHF TGTGCCAGCAGCTTGGACAGGGTTTCGAGCCTCCACTTT
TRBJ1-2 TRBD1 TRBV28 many CASRDRGSNYGYTF TGTGCCAGCCGAGACAGGGGTTCTAACTATGGCTACACCTTC
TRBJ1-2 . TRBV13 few CASSLLNYGYTF TGTGCCAGCAGCTTACTAAACTATGGCTACACCTTC
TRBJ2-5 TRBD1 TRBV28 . CASSGRQGEETQYF TGTGCCAGCAGTGGACGACAGGGAGAAGAGACCCAGTACTTC
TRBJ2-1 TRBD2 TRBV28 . CASHRAGTHNEQFF TGTGCCAGTCATAGAGCGGGAACCCACAATGAGCAGTTCTTC
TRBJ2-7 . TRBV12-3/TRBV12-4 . CASSEYSYEQYF TGTGCCAGCAGTGAGTACTCCTACGAGCAGTACTTC
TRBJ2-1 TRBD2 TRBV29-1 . CSVEGTSGYNEQFF TGCAGCGTTGAGGGGACTAGCGGGTACAATGAGCAGTTCTTC
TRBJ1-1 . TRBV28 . CASRTGGVGSYAEAFF TGTGCCAGCCGTACGGGGGGCGTAGGTTCCTACGCTGAAGCTTTCTTT
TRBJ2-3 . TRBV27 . CASSPLKGGGTDTQYF TGTGCCAGCAGCCCCTTAAAAGGGGGAGGCACAGATACGCAGTATTTT
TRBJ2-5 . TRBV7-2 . CASSLGGTSQETQYF TGTGCCAGCAGCTTAGGGGGGACTTCCCAAGAGACCCAGTACTTC
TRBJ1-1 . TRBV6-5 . CASSLLPGDTEAFF TGTGCCAGCAGCCTGCTCCCAGGGGACACTGAAGCTTTCTTT